This T cell receptor (beta chain) is drawn from a study of human T cells and chemical hapten exposure. This clonotype has a count of ten or more. Time point: healthy volunteer bleed at 6 weeks. Unseparated into fractions, whole blood served as the source from which total RNA was extracted. Attachment of unique molecular identifiers to individual cDNA molecules was performed in the library. Each CDR3 protein gets one entry after TCRdb re-called the RACE reads with MiXCR. Of fewer than 85,000 distinct CDR3 sequences in the sample, around 8.7% were seen once. The CDR3 has 15 amino acids. V lost 5 bases to trimming and J lost 5 bases; unmatched junction nucleotides: 8. Germline CDR1 is SEHNR and CDR2 is FQNEAQ (reference sequence).

V gene TRBV7-9 combines with J gene TRBJ1-4; the match to TRBD1 covers 7 bases. Sequenced material: whole blood. This TCR was sampled from a male donor in good health. Some clones in this sample may be carry-over from other donors' samples. The CDR3 reads CASSAEDRDNEKLFF. DNA for the CDR3: TGTGCCAGCAGCGCGGAAGACAGGGACAATGAAAAACTGTTTTTT. The variable domain in full, with the rest retrieved from reference TRBV7-9 and TRBJ1-4, is DTGVSQNPRHKITKRGQNVTFRCDPISEHNRLYWYRQTLGQGPEFLTYFQNEAQLEKSRLLSDRFSAERPKGSFSTLEIQRTEQGDSAMYLCASSAEDRDNEKLFFGSGTQLSVL.